This entry lists 27 T cell receptor beta chains sequenced from one sample in a study of monozygotic twins with cystic fibrosis. Sequenced by immunoSEQ multiplex PCR; TCRdb stores in-frame clones only, minus some. In the table there are 13,000 to 15,000 clones, roughly nine tenths of which are singletons. The sample consisted of blood. The receptors come from a boy between 10 and 17 years old with cystic fibrosis.

V gene TRBV6-5 combines with J gene TRBJ1-2; D is possibly TRBD1 (6 bases). The CDR3 has 14 residues. Germline values: CDR1 MNHEY, CDR2 SVGAGI. V was cut by 5 bases and J by 5 bases, with 15 bases left in between. CDR3 sequence reads: CASSEQGGGYGYTF. The CDR3 DNA reads as TGTGCCAGCAGTGAACAGGGAGGAGGGTATGGCTACACCTTC.

The CDR3 nucleotides are TGTGCCAGCAGTTTCCGACTAGCTCCGAGCACAGATACGCAGTATTTT. Translation gives CASSFRLAPSTDTQYF. The chain is built from TRBV6-5 and TRBJ2-3, with TRBD2 matching over 7 bases. This CDR3 spans 16 amino acids. V trimming: 4 bases; J trimming: 0 bases; junction bases outside the gene matches: 7. Germline CDR1 is MNHEY and CDR2 is SVGAGI.

The rearrangement joins TRBV4-1 to TRBJ2-1; D gene uncertain. The CDR3 has 17 amino acids. The V gene lost 1 base and the J gene lost 0 bases, with 13 bases spanning the gap. CDR1 and CDR2 (germline): MGHRA, YSYEKL. In DNA form, the CDR3 reads TGCGCCAGCAGCCAAGGGGTGGAAAGGAGCTCCTACAATGAGCAGTTCTTC. Translated, it gives CASSQGVERSSYNEQFF.

This chain links TRBV4-1 with TRBJ2-2; TRBD2 matches at 7 bases. This CDR3 contains 16 residues. Germline V gives CDR1 MGHRA, CDR2 YSYEKL. V gave up 0 bases and J gave up 4 bases; unmatched junction bases: 5. CDR3 nucleotide sequence: TGCGCCAGCAGCCAAGATGGGGGGGTCGGCACCGGGGAGCTGTTTTTT. Its translation is CASSQDGGVGTGELFF.

The DNA for the CDR3 is TGTGCCAGCAGCGCACGGAGGGGAGCTAGCACAGATACGCAGTATTTT. Amino acid sequence: CASSARRGASTDTQYF. J is TRBJ2-3 and V is TRBV9, with D tentatively TRBD2 (6 bases). The germline V gene has CDR1 SGDLS and CDR2 YYNGEE. With 3 bases removed from V and 0 bases from J, the gap between germline ends came to 14 bases. The length of the CDR3 is 16 residues.

V gene TRBV9 combines with J gene TRBJ1-6; the match to TRBD1 covers 9 bases. V trimming: 3 bases; J trimming: 13 bases; junction bases outside the gene matches: 2. Germline loops: CDR1 SGDLS, CDR2 YYNGEE. The CDR3 consists of 12 residues. The CDR3 sequence: CASSGTGVPLHF. CDR3 bases: TGTGCCAGCAGCGGGACAGGGGTCCCCCTCCACTTT.

The chain links TRBV5-4 to TRBJ2-2; D possibly matches TRBD1 or TRBD2 (6 bases each). Trimming removed 2 bases at V and 2 bases at J, with 16 bases between. The length of the CDR3 is 17 residues. Germline V gene lookup returns CDR1 SGHNT and CDR2 YYREEE (reference sequence). The CDR3 DNA follows: TGTGCCAGCAGCTTCCTGTTCGGGGGACAAAACACCGGGGAGCTGTTTTTT. Translating gives CASSFLFGGQNTGELFF.

This chain links TRBV10-2 with TRBJ2-7; TRBD2 aligns across 10 bases. Germline CDR1 and CDR2: WSHSY and SAAADI. The CDR3 has 13 amino acids. V was clipped by 4 bases and J by 6 bases; unmatched bases: 3. The CDR3 DNA is TGCGCCAGCAGTGTACTAGCGGGAAGCGAGCAGTACTTC. It specifies CASSVLAGSEQYF.

V and J are TRBV5-6 and TRBJ1-2; TRBD1 agrees at 7 bases. Trimming removed 4 bases from V and 0 bases from J; junction bases left unmatched: 9. The CDR3 totals 16 residues. From germline, CDR1 is SGHDT and CDR2 YYEEEE. CDR3 nucleotide sequence: TGTGCCAGCAGCCACTACCGGACAGGAGCTAACTATGGCTACACCTTC. Amino acids: CASSHYRTGANYGYTF.

CDR3 loop: CASSFRGQGTSEAFF. CDR3 bases: TGTGCCAGCAGCTTCCGAGGACAGGGGACTTCTGAAGCTTTCTTT. The chain joins TRBV7-6 to TRBJ1-1; 9 positions match TRBD1. In germline, CDR1 is SGHVS, CDR2 FNYEAQ. Trimming took 3 bases from V and 6 from J; bases not matched to a gene: 8. The CDR3 has 15 residues.

Turning to this clone: Its ends do not fully match the called genes, so a read error is possible. At the DNA level, this CDR3 is encoded by other sequences in the same sample as well. V usage is TRBV6-1 and J usage is TRBJ1-5, with D unresolved. The CDR3 consists of 15 residues. Germline V gene sequence: CDR1 MNHNS, CDR2 SASEGT. Here the CDR3 DNA reads TGTGCCAGCAGTGAAGCGTCCAGAAGAAATCAGCCCCAGCACTTT. Its protein product is CASSEASRRNQPQHF.

The chain couples TRBV6-1 to TRBJ1-2, with 8 positions matching TRBD1. Germline values: CDR1 MNHNS, CDR2 SASEGT. This CDR3 has 14 residues. V dropped 6 bases and J dropped 5; count of bases not matched to a gene: 8. Written as DNA, the CDR3 is TGTGCCAGCAGGACCACCGGGACAGGATATGGCTACACCTTC. Translated, it gives CASRTTGTGYGYTF.

The chain carries TRBV5-4 and TRBJ2-1, with D perhaps matching TRBD1 (5 bases). The CDR3 is 17 residues long. CDR1 is SGHNT and CDR2 is YYREEE in the germline V gene (reference sequence). The ends were cut back, 0 bases at V and 2 bases at J, with 15 bases in the middle. DNA for the CDR3: TGTGCCAGCAGCTTGGGGATGGGGCGAATACCCTACAATGAGCAGTTCTTC. Amino acid sequence: CASSLGMGRIPYNEQFF.

The V call is TRBV6-1, the J call TRBJ2-3; the match to TRBD1 covers 8 bases. Germline V gene sequence: CDR1 MNHNS, CDR2 SASEGT. The CDR3 is 14 amino acids. Trimming at V came to 6 bases and at J to 5 bases, leaving 7 bases not matched to a gene. CDR3 in amino acids: CASRRQGIVDTQYF. CDR3 bases: TGTGCCAGCAGAAGACAGGGGATAGTAGATACGCAGTATTTT.

This chain's CDR3 is CASTIGILSSTDTQYF. The DNA of the CDR3 is TGCGCCAGCACCATCGGTATACTCTCTAGCACAGATACGCAGTATTTT. The V gene is TRBV5-1, the J gene TRBJ2-3; D unclear. Germline CDR1 and CDR2: SGHRS and YFSETQ. The CDR3 sequence is 16 residues long. Trimming removed 6 bases at V and 0 bases at J, with 17 bases between.

This chain connects TRBV10-2 to TRBJ2-7; 11 nucleotides match TRBD2. The CDR3 runs 14 residues. V shed 6 bases, J shed 6 bases, and the junction held 7 bases outside the gene matches. Germline CDR1 and CDR2: WSHSY and SAAADI. In nucleotides, the CDR3 is TGCGCCAGCAGCTCCCTAGCGGGAGGTGTCGAGCAGTACTTC. This encodes CASSSLAGGVEQYF.

V is TRBV28 and J is TRBJ2-5; 8 bases are shared with TRBD2. The CDR3 contains 17 residues. Trimming cost V 4 bases and J 3 bases; bases outside gene matches: 13. From germline, CDR1 is MDHEN and CDR2 SYDVKM. CDR3 protein: CASSSRFGSGVEETQYF. The DNA for the CDR3 is TGTGCCAGCAGTTCCCGGTTTGGTAGCGGGGTAGAAGAGACCCAGTACTTC.

The CDR3 sequence is CASSPTGQPQHF. CDR3 DNA: TGTGCCAGCAGTCCCACGGGTCAGCCCCAGCATTTT. The V call is TRBV6-5, the J call TRBJ1-5; D is ambiguous. Deletions cut 5 bases from V and 6 bases from J, with 8 bases between. This CDR3 region has 12 residues. Germline V gives CDR1 MNHEY, CDR2 SVGAGI.

The CDR3 bases are TGTGCCAGCACCACTGTTGGGGGTGTCTACAATGAGCAGTTCTTC. It codes for CASTTVGGVYNEQFF. The J gene is TRBJ2-1, the V gene TRBV7-6; D is tentatively TRBD1 or TRBD2 (5 bases each). CDR3 length: 15 amino acids. The germline V and J ends were trimmed by 7 bases and 3 bases, with 16 bases remaining between them. Germline V gene lookup returns CDR1 SGHVS and CDR2 FNYEAQ. Using reference TRBV7-6 and TRBJ2-1 for the parts outside the CDR3, the full variable domain is GAGVSQSPRYKVTKRGQDVALRCDPISGHVSLYWYRQALGQGPEFLTYFNYEAQQDKSGLPNDRFSAERPEGSISTLTIQRTEQRDSAMYRCASTTVGGVYNEQFFGPGTRLTVL.

In its sample, this clone was seen a few times. The chain uses TRBV6-5 and TRBJ1-6; unclear D gene. The ends were cut back, 8 bases at V and 10 bases at J, with 12 bases in the middle. Germline V CDR1 and CDR2: MNHEY, SVGAGI. CDR3 length equals 12 residues. The CDR3 nucleotides are TGTGCCAGCCGGGTCGGGAGCTCACCCCTCCACTTT. As protein: CASRVGSSPLHF.

The chain's CDR3 is CASSLGPRNTIYF. The CDR3 DNA reads as TGTGCCAGCAGTTTGGGGCCCCGAAACACCATATATTTT. The chain couples TRBV27 to TRBJ1-3; D might be TRBD1 (5 bases). The V end lost 3 bases, the J end lost 5 bases, and 8 bases lay between the germline ends. The CDR3 runs to 13 residues. CDR1 and CDR2 (germline): MNHEY, SMNVEV (reference sequence).

The chain has TRBV29-1 and TRBJ1-5, with 10 positions matching TRBD1. V was pared by 7 bases and J by 6 bases, with 6 bases of the junction left unmatched. Germline V lookup: CDR1 SQVTM, CDR2 ANQGSEA. This CDR3 has 13 amino acids. The chain's CDR3 is CSGGQGIGQPQHF. The CDR3 region has the DNA TGCAGCGGGGGACAGGGGATTGGTCAGCCCCAGCATTTT.

The chain links TRBV7-8 to TRBJ2-1, with 7 bases matching TRBD2. The CDR3 loop spans 16 amino acids. J gave up 1 base and V 5 bases, and 8 bases lay outside the gene matches. Germline values: CDR1 SGHVS, CDR2 FQNEAQ. CDR3 sequence reads: CASSQRREGSYNEQFF. The CDR3 DNA reads as TGTGCCAGCAGCCAAAGAAGGGAGGGTTCCTACAATGAGCAGTTCTTC.

This sequence joins TRBV2 and TRBJ2-1; D perhaps matches TRBD2 (6 bases). Germline V gene data show CDR1 as SNHLY and CDR2 as FYNNEI. V lost 6 bases and J 6 bases, leaving 18 bases between the germline ends. The CDR3 sequence is 15 residues long. The CDR3 sequence: CASRYTGTPSNEQFF. DNA for the CDR3: TGTGCCAGCAGATACACCGGGACTCCCAGCAATGAGCAGTTCTTC.

This clone was counted between two and nine times. A junction boundary mismatches the germline segment, possibly from a read error. The chain uses TRBV4-2 and TRBJ1-5; the D is unclear. This CDR3 is 16 amino acids long. Looked up from germline, CDR1 is LGHNA and CDR2 is YNFKEQ. The CDR3 DNA sequence: TGTGCCAGCAGCCAAGGGACTCCCTTTAGCCATCAGCCCCAGCATTTT. Amino acids: CASSQGTPFSHQPQHF.

The chain recombines TRBV9 with TRBJ2-2, with D unresolved. The germline gives CDR1 SGDLS, CDR2 YYNGEE. The V end was cut by 0 bases, the J end by 3 bases, with 12 bases between. The CDR3 loop spans 16 amino acids. The CDR3 sequence: CASSVVGSYDTGELFF. For the CDR3, the DNA is TGTGCCAGCAGCGTAGTGGGTAGCTACGACACCGGGGAGCTGTTTTTT. The full variable domain, with the rest looked up from reference TRBV9 and TRBJ2-2, is DSGVTQTPKHLITATGQRVTLRCSPRSGDLSVYWYQQSLDQGLQFLIQYYNGEERAKGNILERFSAQQFPDLHSELNLSSLELGDSALYFCASSVVGSYDTGELFFGEGSRLTVL.

The chain carries TRBV19 and TRBJ2-1; 8 bases are shared with TRBD1. The CDR3 totals 13 residues. Germline V gives CDR1 LNHDA, CDR2 SQIVND (reference sequence). V lost 7 bases and J lost 4; bases outside the gene matches: 3. The CDR3 nucleotides are TGTGCCAGTAAGGACAGGGTTTACAATGAGCAGTTCTTC. Translated, it gives CASKDRVYNEQFF.